These 8 T cell receptor beta chains originate from one sample sequenced in a study of blood T cell repertoires in COVID-19 (TCRdb year 2020). The method behind the library was the immunoSEQ multiplex PCR assay. TCRdb limited this immuneACCESS table to in-frame rearrangements with V and J called. A share of clones is missing; checked studies link under half to unresolved V genes, and the rest is unexplained. The sample has tens of thousands of clones on record, around 89% of them singletons. The ten largest account for 9.1% of the sample. The material sequenced was peripheral blood. The receptors stem from a human donor in a cohort sampled during active COVID-19.

CDR3: CASSPRGDSYNEQFF. The CDR3 DNA reads TGTGCCAGCAGCCCCCGGGGGGACTCCTACAATGAGCAGTTCTTC. The chain employs TRBV9 and TRBJ2-1, with 7 positions matching TRBD2. Germline V lookup: CDR1 SGDLS, CDR2 YYNGEE. The CDR3 contains 15 residues. J was trimmed by 0 bases and V by 4 bases; bases with no gene match: 4.

The rearrangement links TRBV19 to TRBJ2-2; 8 nucleotides match TRBD1. The germline V gene has CDR1 LNHDA and CDR2 SQIVND (reference sequence). The CDR3 spans 15 residues. The CDR3 is CGAKMTGEVAGELFF. The DNA of the CDR3 is TGTGGCGCGAAGATGACAGGGGAGGTCGCCGGGGAGCTGTTTTTT.

There are a few counts of this clone. The V and J genes are TRBV12-5 and TRBJ1-5; a weak D match, TRBD1 (5 bases). This CDR3 contains 13 residues. V shed 4 bases and J shed 6 bases, with 10 bases lying between them. The germline V gene encodes CDR1 LGHNT and CDR2 FRNRAP. The CDR3: CASGYSGGQPQHF. The CDR3 DNA reads TGTGCTAGTGGTTACAGCGGGGGTCAGCCCCAGCATTTT.

V usage is TRBV5-4 and J usage is TRBJ2-7; 10 nucleotides align to TRBD1. The V segment lost 4 bases and the J segment 3 bases; nucleotides outside the gene matches: 4. CDR1 and CDR2 (germline): SGHNT, YYREEE (reference sequence). The CDR3 length is 14 residues. The CDR3 DNA reads as TGTGCCAGCAGCCGGGACAGGGGAGGCTACGAGCAGTACTTC. It codes for CASSRDRGGYEQYF.

V and J are TRBV18 and TRBJ1-5; 10 nucleotides align to TRBD1. Germline loops: CDR1 KGHSH, CDR2 LQKENI. The CDR3 covers 14 residues. V shed 6 bases and J 3 bases; nucleotides not matched to a gene: 2. CDR3 sequence: CASSGQGTNQPQHF. CDR3 sequence (DNA): TGTGCCAGCTCGGGACAGGGGACCAATCAGCCCCAGCATTTT.

The chain couples TRBV7-2 to TRBJ1-1; TRBD1 matches 9 bases. Germline-derived CDR1 and CDR2 are SGHTA and FQGNSA. The V segment lost 0 bases and the J segment 10 bases; nucleotides outside the gene matches: 3. This CDR3 region has 13 residues. The CDR3 is CASSLAGQGRAFF. The CDR3, as DNA: TGTGCCAGCAGCTTAGCAGGACAGGGGCGAGCTTTCTTT.

V and J are TRBV19 and TRBJ1-5, with 8 bases matching TRBD1. V trimming: 7 bases; J trimming: 2 bases; junction bases outside the gene matches: 7. Germline CDR1 is LNHDA and CDR2 is SQIVND (reference sequence). This CDR3 is 15 amino acids long. The CDR3 here is CASNIGQGGNQPQHF. CDR3 nucleotides: TGTGCCAGTAATATTGGACAGGGTGGCAATCAGCCCCAGCATTTT.

The chain recombines TRBV7-2 with TRBJ1-1; D uncertain. Trimming cost V 2 bases and J 4 bases, with 2 bases left between them. From germline, CDR1 is SGHTA and CDR2 FQGNSA. The CDR3 spans 11 residues. The CDR3 coding sequence is TGTGCCAGCAGCTTACTCACTGAAGCTTTCTTT. Its translation: CASSLLTEAFF.